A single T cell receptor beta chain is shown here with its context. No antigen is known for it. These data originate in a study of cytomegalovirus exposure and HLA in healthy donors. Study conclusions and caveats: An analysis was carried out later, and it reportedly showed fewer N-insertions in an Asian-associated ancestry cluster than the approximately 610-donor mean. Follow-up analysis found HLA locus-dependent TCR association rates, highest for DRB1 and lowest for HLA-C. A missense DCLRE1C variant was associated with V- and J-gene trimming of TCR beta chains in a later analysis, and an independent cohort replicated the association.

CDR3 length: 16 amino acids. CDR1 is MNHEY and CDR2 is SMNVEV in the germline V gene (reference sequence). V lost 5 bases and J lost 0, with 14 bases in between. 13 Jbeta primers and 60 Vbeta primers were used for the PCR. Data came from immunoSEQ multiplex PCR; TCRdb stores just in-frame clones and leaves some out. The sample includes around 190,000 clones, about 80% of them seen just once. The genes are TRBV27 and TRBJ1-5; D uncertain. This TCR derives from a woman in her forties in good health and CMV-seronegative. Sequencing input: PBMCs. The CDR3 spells CASSPSHGDSNQPQHF. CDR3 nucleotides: TGTGCCAGCAGTCCATCCCACGGGGATAGCAATCAGCCCCAGCATTTT.